This TCR beta chain was observed in a study of OX40 agonist ivuxolimab in advanced cancers. The study in broad terms: Ivuxolimab was a fully human IgG2 agonistic monoclonal antibody targeting the costimulatory receptor OX40 (CD134). Intravenous ivuxolimab was administered to patients every 2 weeks at six dose levels: 0.01, 0.1, 0.3, 1.5, 3 and 10 mg/kg. Of the approximately 54 dose-escalation patients, hepatocellular carcinoma was present in 19, melanoma in some 15, renal cell carcinoma in 9 and head and neck cancer in 9. A male proportion of under 85% and a mean age of around 60 years, ranging from 23 to 79, were recorded for the dose-escalation cohort. Prior anti-PD-1, anti-PD-L1 or anti-CTLA-4 therapy was permitted, and checkpoint inhibitors had been received by roughly two fifths of dose-escalation patients. Three dose-escalation patients achieved partial responses, one with hepatocellular carcinoma and two with cutaneous melanoma. The purpose of peripheral TCRbeta sequencing was to test whether ivuxolimab changed TCR sequence diversity and led to clonal T-cell expansion. The monotherapy dose-escalation portion (N of about 57 patients) of the phase I ivuxolimab trial is reported in the paper. General study outcomes and caveats: Low levels of normalized T-cell clonal expansion were also seen in some patients who did not respond. In the 0.1-3.0 mg/kg groups, partial responders had among the lowest normalized peripheral clonal expansion, particularly in CD8+ T cells. On average, CD8+ T cells showed more expanded clones than CD4+ T cells after ivuxolimab. Which antigens the clonally expanded peripheral T cells were specific for was not determined. At doses of 0.1 to 3.0 mg/kg, clonal expansion of both CD4+ and CD8+ T cells in blood was seen between baseline and week 6.

The trial excluded patients who had a history of autoimmune disease or who were on systemic immunosuppression. Peripheral blood for TCR sequencing was collected from all dose cohorts at baseline, on cycle 4 day 1, and on cycle 7 day 1. The samples were taken from a phase I, first-in-human, multicenter, open-label dose-escalation trial of ivuxolimab. Adults with locally advanced or metastatic head and neck squamous cell, hepatocellular, melanoma or renal cell carcinoma were enrolled in the trial. Before TCR sequencing, CD4+ T cells and CD8+ T cells from peripheral blood were sorted into separate populations. The table lists this clone with a few counts. This clone's antigen is unknown. Base quality data are lacking; no much larger clone is found one base away. For sequencing of the TCRbeta CDR3 region, genomic DNA was extracted from the sorted cells. TCRbeta CDR3 regions were sequenced using the immunoSEQ Assay. TCRdb limited this immuneACCESS table to in-frame rearrangements with V and J called. A share of clones is missing; checked studies link under half to unresolved V genes, and the rest is unexplained. For this sample there are 55,000 to 85,000 clones; just over 85% appear just once. The leading ten clones occupy about 2.7% of the sample.

The CDR3 numbers 16 residues from cysteine through phenylalanine. The only DNA kept is the CDR3, 48 bases in frame from the first base. V and J lose 3 bases and 7 bases, and a span of 19 bases separates them. CDR1 and CDR2 are read off the germline V gene as SGHTA and FQGNSA. In this chain, TRBV7-2 is recombined with TRBJ2-1; the best D guess is TRBD1, with 7 bases matching. This sequence originates from an adult with an advanced solid tumor such as melanoma, head and neck, liver or kidney cancer. This specimen consisted of CD4+ or CD8+ T cells sorted from blood, obtained in a trial of the OX40 agonist ivuxolimab. The nucleotide sequence reads as follows: TGTGCCAGCAGCTTTGCCAAGCAGGGGGGTCGTAATGAGCAGTTCTTC. Its product reads: CASSFAKQGGRNEQFF.